Here is one TCR beta chain with its context. No antigen is known for it. Cells defined as naive were viable CD3+CD4+ or CD3+CD8+ and CCR7+CD45RA+CD45RO-CD95-CD27+CD28+. This CDR3 is 16 amino acids long. The V gene's germline CDR1 is MNHNY and CDR2 SVGAGI (reference sequence). Trimming stripped 5 bases from V and 2 bases from J, with 18 bases between. These data originate in a study of T cells after posttransplantation cyclophosphamide. Study-wide points: Recipient CMV seropositivity and CMV reactivation strongly tracked TRB clonality. Skin or GI-infiltrating T cells shared few TRB sequences with blood.

The assay was immunoSEQ multiplex PCR, and TCRdb's table has in-frame clones only and misses some. The sample lists around 31,000 clones, around 90% occurring once. Sequenced sample: naive CD4+ T cells sorted from blood. V usage is TRBV6-6 and J usage is TRBJ1-2; tentative D call: TRBD1 (6 bases). The receptor's source is a man aged 25 to 40 in good health and a related stem cell transplant donor. The CDR3 protein is CASSPGSGVRNYGYTF. CDR3 nucleotide sequence: TGTGCCAGCAGTCCAGGGTCAGGGGTCCGAAACTATGGCTACACCTTC.